The TCR beta chain described here comes from a study of T cells after posttransplantation cyclophosphamide (TCRdb year 2016). Notes on the research overall: Using TRB sequencing, the study followed how the T cell repertoire rebuilt after myeloablative bone marrow transplantation with posttransplantation cyclophosphamide given as GVHD prophylaxis. Antigen receptor sequencing was done on samples from roughly 38 PTCy-treated patients and from about 17 related bone marrow donors of those patients. Blood from all 30 or so PTCy patients who had 1-year posttransplant specimens underwent TRB sequencing. In 3 patients, up to about 3 additional blood samples taken between 2 and 5.2 years after transplant also underwent TRB sequencing, as did pretransplant blood from 4 patients. Because TRA and TRB clonality correlated tightly in several samples, later TCR analyses were limited to TRB. Public TRB sequences were compared against a database of over 3,600 sequences linked to responses to pathogens, tumor antigens, self-antigens and alloantigens.

The junction carries 18 bases between V and J, which are trimmed by 4 bases and 7 bases respectively. The CDR3 starts with the cysteine, ends with the phenylalanine, and has 15 residues. Just the 45-base CDR3 DNA is kept, in frame starting at base 1. CDR1 and CDR2, looked up from the germline V gene, are SGDLS and YYNGEE. Points the paper makes about the study in general: Donor-recipient similarity was low at 1-2 months but increased during the first year, and donor CD8+ memory clones often dominated later blood repertoires. Across about 40 patients, TRB clonality was highly associated with recipient CMV seropositivity and CMV reactivation, and diversity in PTCy patients was similar to diversity in CNI/methotrexate controls. The TRB repertoires of T cells infiltrating skin or the GI tract showed only limited overlap with the TRB repertoires found in blood.

TRB sequencing was run on genomic DNA with either the immunoSEQ assay at survey resolution or the hsTCRB kit. Concerning the study's data processing: The immunoSEQ software was used for initial read processing, and the LymphoSeq R package was used for repertoire analyses. Clonality was computed as 1 minus normalized Shannon entropy; Gini coefficient was also calculated for each TRB dataset. To infer phenotypes in unsorted samples, TRB sequences from sorted subsets of the recipient or donor were mapped onto unsorted samples from the same recipient. In TCRdb, the immuneACCESS table is reduced to in-frame sequences with V and J assigned. These tables do not hold every clone; where another copy was compared, an unresolved V gene accounts for under half, and the others remain unexplained. The D gene and trimming were derived from the DNA, and the V and J assignments and clone size from that table. The sample yields fewer than 20,000 clones; approximately 81% were counted once. 2.5% to 3.5% of the sample goes to the ten largest clones.

Of note for this clone: What antigen it recognizes has not been identified. It has no much larger one-base neighbor in the sample; base qualities were not kept.

The control cohort was some ten patients given myeloablative marrow transplants with methotrexate plus a calcineurin inhibitor, sampled 1 year after transplant. Peripheral blood and bone marrow mononuclear cells were isolated by Ficoll-Hypaque density centrifugation and cryopreserved. This chain joins TRBV9 to TRBJ1-3, with no reliable assignment of the D segment. This sequence originates from a male patient aged 25 to 39 who received an allogeneic stem cell transplant from an unrelated donor, was CMV-positive, and had acute and chronic GVHD. After transplantation, some T cells may belong to the graft donor instead of the recipient. The sample here was PBMCs, taken around 59 weeks after allogeneic stem cell transplant with calcineurin inhibitor and methotrexate. The CDR3 loop reads CASSPEGVTGNTIYF. The base sequence is TGTGCCAGCAGCCCAGAGGGCGTCACGGGGAACACCATATATTTT. Reference TRBV9 and TRBJ1-3 genes cover what lies past the CDR3, so the full variable domain is DSGVTQTPKHLITATGQRVTLRCSPRSGDLSVYWYQQSLDQGLQFLIQYYNGEERAKGNILERFSAQQFPDLHSELNLSSLELGDSALYFCASSPEGVTGNTIYFGEGSWLTVV.